This section outlines one T cell receptor (beta chain) sequence together with its context. Trimming shortened V by 1 base and J by 7 bases, and 23 bases separated the two germline ends. Germline V gives CDR1 LGHDT, CDR2 YNNKEL (reference sequence). The CDR3 loop spans 18 amino acids. This sample is drawn from a study of blood T cell repertoires in COVID-19. Study summary: COVID-19 samples collected from the United States, Italy and Spain covered acute and convalescent phases. T cells, B-cell-depleted T cells, or PBMCs provided the cDNA or gDNA that served as material.

Produced via immunoSEQ multiplex PCR; TCRdb's table is partial and in-frame only. The sample records roughly 150,000 clones, 87% being singletons. The receptor's source is a human donor in a cohort sampled during active COVID-19. Sequencing input: peripheral blood. The genes are TRBV3-1 (or the pseudogene TRBV3-2) and TRBJ1-5; no firm D call. The CDR3 region has the DNA TGTGCCAGCAGCCAAGTAGGAGGGTCGGTTGGGCCCAGGCAGCCCCAGCATTTT. Translated, it gives CASSQVGGSVGPRQPQHF.